A single sample is the source of the 28 T cell receptor beta chains below, sequenced in a study of regulatory T cells in long-lasting Graves disease. Both iRepertoire HTBI primers and Arm-PCR of CDR3 regions were used to build the TCR beta libraries. TCRdb re-called the multiplex PCR reads with MiXCR, one entry per CDR3 protein. The sample gives about 470,000 distinct CDR3 sequences, 20% of which show up once; 6.5% to 8% is in the top ten. Regarding time point: persistent/refractory GD, antithyroid drugs over 5 years with positive TRAb. PBMC RNA served as the TCR library source. Here the sequenced sample was peripheral blood mononuclear cells (PBMCs), taken when the disease was refractory, from a patient treated with antithyroid drugs. The receptor set was obtained from a female donor with Graves disease.

This sequence joins TRBV20-1 and TRBJ2-1, with 10 bases fitting TRBD2. This CDR3 is 14 amino acids long. With 1 base clipped from V and 4 bases from J, the junction kept 1 base outside the gene matches. Germline CDR1 is DFQATT and CDR2 is SNEGSKA (reference sequence). This CDR3 reads CSARGSGGYNEQFF. DNA of the CDR3: TGCAGTGCTAGAGGTAGCGGGGGGTACAATGAGCAGTTCTTC.

This clonotype was recorded at least ten times. The V gene is TRBV7-8, the J gene TRBJ2-7; D is uncertain. Germline V lookup: CDR1 SGHVS, CDR2 FQNEAQ. The CDR3 is made up of 14 amino acids. V was pared by 6 bases and J by 3 bases, with 15 bases between. CDR3 in amino acids: CASSSREGDYEQYF. CDR3 nucleotide sequence: TGTGCCAGCAGTTCTAGGGAAGGAGACTACGAGCAGTACTTC. The full variable domain, completed using reference TRBV7-8 and TRBJ2-7, is GAGVSQSPRYKVAKRGQDVALRCDPISGHVSLFWYQQALGQGPEFLTYFQNEAQLDKSGLPSDRFFAERPEGSVSTLKIQRTQQEDSAVYLCASSSREGDYEQYFGPGTRLTVT.

This clonotype was seen at least ten times. The DNA of the CDR3 is TGTGCCAGCAGTCCGAAGGCAGGACCAGCTAACTATGGCTACACCTTC. As protein: CASSPKAGPANYGYTF. The chain carries TRBV12-3 or TRBV12-4 and TRBJ1-2; D gene uncertain. With 5 bases removed from V and 0 bases from J, the gap between germline ends came to 16 bases. The CDR3 is 16 amino acids.

This clonotype was seen a handful of times. The V call is TRBV12-3 or TRBV12-4, the J call TRBJ2-3, with 13 bases that match TRBD2. The CDR3 covers 16 residues. Trimming took 6 bases from V and 6 from J; bases not matched to a gene: 9. This CDR3 is CASSSPGTSGKDTQYF. The CDR3 DNA reads TGTGCCAGCAGCTCCCCTGGGACTAGCGGGAAGGATACGCAGTATTTT.

This clonotype has at least ten counts. The chain recombines TRBV5-5 with TRBJ1-5; D remains ambiguous. Between the trimmed V and J ends, which lost 0 bases and 2 bases, there was a span of 9 bases. The germline CDR1 and CDR2 sequences are SGHKS and YYEKEE (reference sequence). The CDR3 has 15 amino acids. CDR3 region: CASSLGTTRNQPQHF. The CDR3 nucleotides read TGTGCCAGCAGCTTGGGGACGACCCGCAATCAGCCCCAGCATTTT.

This clonotype was picked up many times. The V and J genes are TRBV7-2 and TRBJ2-6; no reliable D call. The CDR3 sequence is 14 residues long. Germline CDR1 and CDR2: SGHTA and FQGNSA. Trimming took 1 base from V and 2 from J, leaving 3 bases between them. The CDR3 protein is CASSLGAGANVLTF. CDR3 in DNA: TGTGCCAGCAGCTTAGGGGCTGGGGCCAACGTCCTGACTTTC.

For this clonotype: A read error is possible here, since a much larger clone lies one base away. The J gene is TRBJ2-2, the V gene TRBV29-1; 9 bases agree with TRBD2. The germline V gene encodes CDR1 SQVTM and CDR2 ANQGSEA. V gave up 6 bases and J gave up 5 bases; unmatched junction bases: 7. There are 14 residues in the CDR3. The CDR3 DNA is TGCAGCGTCGGGACTAGCTTAAATACCGGGGAGCTGTTTTTT. It is translated as CSVGTSLNTGELFF.

This clonotype has just a few counts. The V call is TRBV20-1, the J call TRBJ1-5; D is undetermined. Per germline, CDR1 DFQATT and CDR2 SNEGSKA (reference sequence). This CDR3 spans 15 amino acids. Trimming shortened V by 3 bases and J by 0 bases, and 12 bases separated the two germline ends. Here the CDR3 reads CSASEVGNSNQPQHF. In nucleotides, the CDR3 is TGCAGTGCTAGTGAGGTCGGTAATAGCAATCAGCCCCAGCATTTT.

This clonotype came up many times. The chain joins TRBV24-1 to TRBJ1-3; TRBD1 agrees at 8 bases. The CDR3 covers 18 residues. Germline values: CDR1 KGHDR, CDR2 SFDVKD. Trimming at V came to 9 bases and at J to 0 bases, leaving 15 bases not matched to a gene. The CDR3 reads CATAHRDRPSSSGNTIYF. The CDR3 bases are TGTGCCACCGCCCATCGGGACAGGCCTTCGAGCTCTGGAAACACCATATATTTT.

This clonotype showed up many times. This chain uses TRBV2 with TRBJ1-1; TRBD1 is a possible D gene (5 bases). The germline gives CDR1 SNHLY, CDR2 FYNNEI. The CDR3 contains 12 residues. V lost 7 bases, J lost 11 bases, and 17 bases lay in between. DNA for the CDR3: TGTGCCAGCATTAGGGACGGACCCCAGGCTTTCTTT. Translated: CASIRDGPQAFF. Drawing the rest from reference TRBV2 and TRBJ1-1, the complete variable domain is EPEVTQTPSHQVTQMGQEVILRCVPISNHLYFYWYRQILGQKVEFLVSFYNNEISEKSEIFDDQFSVERPDGSNFTLKIRSTKLEDSAMYFCASIRDGPQAFFGQGTRLTVV.

In DNA form, the CDR3 reads TGTGCCAGCTCACCAAAAACAGTTTTTATGAGCACTGAAGCTTTCTTT. Residues: CASSPKTVFMSTEAFF. The chain carries TRBV18 and TRBJ1-1; D is ambiguous. Germline V lookup: CDR1 KGHSH, CDR2 LQKENI. Trimming left V 2 bases short and J 4 bases short, with 17 bases between. The CDR3 sequence is 16 residues long.

This clonotype was counted between two and nine times. V usage is TRBV2 and J usage is TRBJ2-6; D not certain. The CDR3 extends over 15 amino acids. Trimming took 7 bases from V and 0 from J, leaving 10 bases between them. Germline V gene sequence: CDR1 SNHLY, CDR2 FYNNEI. In DNA form, the CDR3 reads TGTGCCAGCATCGGGTTGGCCTCTGGGGCCAACGTCCTGACTTTC. Its protein is CASIGLASGANVLTF.

V gene TRBV5-4 combines with J gene TRBJ2-1; a weak D match, TRBD1 (6 bases). From germline, CDR1 is SGHNT and CDR2 YYREEE (reference sequence). CDR3 length: 15 residues. The V end lost 0 bases, the J end lost 4 bases, and 11 bases lay between the germline ends. The CDR3 is CASSLAGVGYNEQFF. DNA of the CDR3: TGTGCCAGCAGCTTGGCAGGGGTGGGTTACAATGAGCAGTTCTTC.

This clonotype was seen ten or more times. V is TRBV11-2 and J is TRBJ2-7, with D maybe TRBD2 (5 bases). V was clipped by 5 bases and J by 2 bases, with 16 bases between them. The CDR3 totals 15 residues. Germline V lookup: CDR1 SGHAT, CDR2 FQNNGV. The CDR3 DNA is TGTGCCAGCAGCACTCAAGCCCTGGAGGCCTACGAGCAGTACTTC. This sequence encodes CASSTQALEAYEQYF. The variable domain in full, with the rest retrieved from reference TRBV11-2 and TRBJ2-7, is EAGVAQSPRYKIIEKRQSVAFWCNPISGHATLYWYQQILGQGPKLLIQFQNNGVVDDSQLPKDRFSAERLKGVDSTLKIQPAKLEDSAVYLCASSTQALEAYEQYFGPGTRLTVT.

This clonotype was counted many times. The genes are TRBV12-3 or TRBV12-4 and TRBJ1-1; 8 nucleotides align to TRBD1. This CDR3 has 14 amino acids. V shed 6 bases, J shed 5 bases, and the junction held 8 bases outside the gene matches. In DNA form, the CDR3 reads TGTGCCAGCAGCAAGACAGGGGAGAGGACTGAAGCTTTCTTT. Translating gives CASSKTGERTEAFF.

The chain employs TRBV29-1 and TRBJ2-5; possibly TRBD1 or TRBD2 for D (5 bases each). V lost 3 bases and J lost 5, with 13 bases in between. CDR1 SQVTM and CDR2 ANQGSEA come from the germline V gene. The CDR3 sequence is 13 residues long. CDR3 nucleotides: TGCAGCGTTGACGTCGGGGCTGGGGAGACCCAGTACTTC. Translating gives CSVDVGAGETQYF.

The table lists this clonotype with many counts. The chain couples TRBV5-6 to TRBJ1-1; D is ambiguous. Germline V CDR1 and CDR2: SGHDT, YYEEEE. V was shortened by 2 bases and J by 0 bases, with 8 bases between the two germline ends. The CDR3 sequence is 14 residues long. CDR3 sequence: CASSLGSMNTEAFF. The CDR3 nucleotides are TGTGCCAGCAGCTTAGGGAGCATGAACACTGAAGCTTTCTTT.

This clonotype was observed at least ten times. The gene calls are TRBV7-2 and TRBJ1-2, with unresolved D. The V and J ends lost 4 bases and 4 bases respectively, with 10 bases between them. The CDR3 length is 13 residues. Germline V gives CDR1 SGHTA, CDR2 FQGNSA. The CDR3 region has the DNA TGTGCCAGCAGCTCCCGGCGGACCTATGGCTACACCTTC. This translates into CASSSRRTYGYTF. Full variable domain (missing parts from reference TRBV7-2 and TRBJ1-2): GAGVSQSPSNKVTEKGKDVELRCDPISGHTALYWYRQSLGQGLEFLIYFQGNSAPDKSGLPSDRFSAERTGGSVSTLTIQRTQQEDSAVYLCASSSRRTYGYTFGSGTRLTVV.

The rearrangement links TRBV9 to TRBJ2-7; 8 bases map to TRBD1. The junction had 6 bases not matched to a gene; V was cut back by 4 bases and J by 3 bases. The CDR3 runs 14 residues. Germline CDR1 and CDR2: SGDLS and YYNGEE. The CDR3 DNA is TGTGCCAGCAGCTCCAACAGGGGGTTCTACGAGCAGTACTTC. As protein: CASSSNRGFYEQYF.

This clonotype was seen a few times. The chain is built from TRBV30 and TRBJ2-4; no clear D. The CDR3 loop spans 16 amino acids. Germline CDR1 is GTSNPN and CDR2 is SVGIG (reference sequence). V was trimmed by 3 bases and J by 1 base, leaving 16 bases between them. CDR3 in DNA: TGTGCCTGGAGGCCGCCCTGGACCAGTGCCAAAAACATTCAGTACTTC. Translating it yields CAWRPPWTSAKNIQYF.

This clonotype has at least ten counts. V is TRBV28 and J is TRBJ1-1; D gene uncertain. V was cut by 6 bases and J by 4 bases, with 15 bases left in between. CDR1 MDHEN and CDR2 SYDVKM come from the germline V gene. The CDR3 runs to 14 residues. The CDR3 is CASRPGGEVTEAFF. The CDR3 DNA follows: TGTGCCAGCAGGCCGGGTGGGGAGGTCACTGAAGCTTTCTTT.

This clonotype was detected only a few times. Here the CDR3 DNA reads TGTGCCAGCAAAGCAGAGCTGTACGCCACTGAAGCTTTCTTT. This translates into CASKAELYATEAFF. The V call is TRBV27, the J call TRBJ1-1; D gene unclear. V was shortened by 7 bases and J by 4 bases, with 16 bases between the two germline ends. The CDR3 has 14 amino acids. The V gene's germline CDR1 is MNHEY and CDR2 SMNVEV (reference sequence).

This clonotype came up a few times. J is TRBJ2-4 and V is TRBV19, with TRBD1 matching 12 bases. The CDR3 covers 17 residues. V lost 4 bases, J lost 2 bases, and 6 bases stayed unmatched. CDR1 and CDR2 (germline): LNHDA, SQIVND (reference sequence). The CDR3 DNA sequence: TGTGCCAGTAGTACGACCGGGACAGGGGGCCCCAAAAACATTCAGTACTTC. As protein: CASSTTGTGGPKNIQYF.

V gene TRBV5-6 combines with J gene TRBJ2-7, with 10 bases aligning to TRBD2. V trimming: 1 base; J trimming: 0 bases; junction bases outside the gene matches: 10. The CDR3 is made up of 18 amino acids. In germline, CDR1 is SGHDT, CDR2 YYEEEE. CDR3 loop: CASSLTGLARYHSYEQYF. The CDR3, as DNA: TGTGCCAGCAGCTTGACGGGACTAGCGAGGTACCACTCCTACGAGCAGTACTTC.

V usage is TRBV3-1 and J usage is TRBJ2-7, with a possible D match to TRBD1 (5 bases). This CDR3 has 15 residues. Germline V lookup: CDR1 LGHDT, CDR2 YNNKEL (reference sequence). Trimming left V 1 base short and J 2 bases short, with 12 bases between. The chain's CDR3 is CASSQGQGQAYEQYF. The DNA of the CDR3 is TGTGCCAGCAGCCAAGGCCAGGGTCAGGCCTACGAGCAGTACTTC.

This clonotype was recorded many times. The chain has TRBV2 and TRBJ2-7; D is undetermined. The CDR3 sequence is 13 residues long. V dropped 4 bases and J dropped 5 bases, with 12 bases sitting between them. From germline, CDR1 is SNHLY and CDR2 FYNNEI. The CDR3: CASSAENGDEQYF. For the CDR3, the DNA is TGTGCCAGCAGTGCGGAGAACGGAGACGAGCAGTACTTC.

This clonotype was detected ten times or more. The V and J genes are TRBV11-3 and TRBJ2-5; 7 nucleotides agree with TRBD2. Trimming removed 5 bases from V and 0 bases from J; junction bases left unmatched: 3. The length of the CDR3 is 14 residues. The germline V gene encodes CDR1 SGHNT and CDR2 YENEEA. The CDR3 here is CASSPGGYQETQYF. The CDR3 DNA is TGTGCCAGCAGCCCCGGGGGGTACCAAGAGACCCAGTACTTC.

This clonotype was observed a handful of times. V and J are TRBV9 and TRBJ2-2; D gene unclear. Deletions cut 0 bases from V and 8 bases from J, with 11 bases between. CDR1 is SGDLS, CDR2 YYNGEE, per germline. The CDR3 is 14 amino acids. CDR3 protein: CASSVEGSRGELFF. CDR3 bases: TGTGCCAGCAGCGTAGAAGGTAGCAGGGGGGAGCTGTTTTTT.